The 32 T cell receptor beta chains reported below all come from one sample, sequenced in a study of blood T cell repertoires in COVID-19. Measured with immunoSEQ multiplex PCR; TCRdb has only the in-frame clones, and not every one. The sample has about 110,000 clones, 85% seen once. The sample taken for sequencing was peripheral blood. All receptors derive from a human donor in a cohort sampled during active COVID-19.

The chain couples TRBV27 to TRBJ2-7, with D possibly being TRBD2 (6 bases). The ends were cut back, 6 bases at V and 6 bases at J, with 21 bases in the middle. The CDR3 loop spans 15 amino acids. CDR1 and CDR2 from the germline V gene are MNHEY and SMNVEV (reference sequence). In DNA form, the CDR3 reads TGTGCCAGCAGAACCTGGGGGGTCAGAGTCTCCGAGCAGTACTTC. Its translation: CASRTWGVRVSEQYF.

CDR3 region: CASSTLGVGGYTF. The CDR3 region has the DNA TGTGCCAGCAGCACCCTAGGGGTTGGTGGCTACACCTTC. The chain links TRBV6-5 to TRBJ1-2; TRBD1 is a possible D gene (5 bases). Looked up from germline, CDR1 is MNHEY and CDR2 is SVGAGI. CDR3 length equals 13 residues. V was cut by 6 bases and J by 7 bases, with 15 bases left in between.

V and J are TRBV7-2 and TRBJ1-5, with D hard to call. This CDR3 spans 15 amino acids. Germline CDR1 is SGHTA and CDR2 is FQGNSA. Trimming left V 5 bases short and J 1 base short, with 12 bases between. The CDR3: CASSIRTGSNQPQHF. In nucleotides, the CDR3 is TGTGCCAGCAGCATCCGGACTGGGAGCAATCAGCCCCAGCATTTT.

V usage is TRBV15 and J usage is TRBJ2-1, with 14 bases lining up with TRBD2. This CDR3 is 16 amino acids long. The J segment lost 10 bases and the V segment lost 1 base, leaving 6 bases of the junction unmatched. In germline, CDR1 is LNHNV, CDR2 YYDKDF (reference sequence). In DNA form, the CDR3 reads TGTGCCACCAGCAGAGGACTAGCGGGGGGGCAGAAGGAGCAGTTCTTC. Translated: CATSRGLAGGQKEQFF.

This clone was recorded only once. The chain carries TRBV5-1 and TRBJ2-7, with 10 bases matching TRBD1. This CDR3 region has 16 residues. Germline V CDR1 and CDR2: SGHRS, YFSETQ. V shed 0 bases and J 2 bases; nucleotides not matched to a gene: 5. The CDR3 loop reads CASSLGPGQGTYEQYF. CDR3 sequence (DNA): TGCGCCAGCAGCTTGGGGCCGGGACAGGGGACCTACGAGCAGTACTTC.

The CDR3 region is CASSLENWGVNTEAFF. CDR3 nucleotides: TGTGCCAGCAGCTTAGAAAATTGGGGGGTAAACACTGAAGCTTTCTTT. The chain couples TRBV7-8 to TRBJ1-1; D possibly corresponds to TRBD1 (5 bases). The CDR3 length is 16 residues. Germline lookup yields CDR1 SGHVS and CDR2 FQNEAQ. Trimming took 1 base from V and 2 from J, leaving 14 bases between them.

This chain's CDR3 is CASSLRLAGSSTDTQYF. The CDR3 nucleotides are TGTGCCAGCAGCTTACGGCTAGCGGGGTCTAGCACAGATACGCAGTATTTT. The rearrangement uses TRBV7-2 and TRBJ2-3; 9 bases are shared with TRBD2. The CDR3 is made up of 17 amino acids. With V trimmed by 2 bases and J by 0 bases, 6 bases remained unmatched. CDR1 is SGHTA, CDR2 FQGNSA, per germline.

V gene TRBV9 combines with J gene TRBJ1-5, with TRBD1 matching 8 bases. In germline, CDR1 is SGDLS, CDR2 YYNGEE. The trim removed 3 bases at V and 6 bases at J, leaving 5 bases unmatched. The CDR3 sequence is 14 residues long. In nucleotides, the CDR3 is TGTGCCAGCAGCGGGCAGGGGGCCACTCAGCCCCAGCATTTT. Protein sequence: CASSGQGATQPQHF.

The V gene is TRBV3-1 (or the pseudogene TRBV3-2), the J gene TRBJ2-5, with TRBD1 as a possible D gene (6 bases). This CDR3 is 13 amino acids long. V lost 1 base and J 4 bases, leaving 7 bases between the germline ends. Germline V gene lookup returns CDR1 LGHDT and CDR2 YNNKEL (reference sequence). The CDR3 region is CASSQVRGETQYF. Written as DNA, the CDR3 is TGTGCCAGCAGCCAAGTCAGGGGAGAGACCCAGTACTTC.

This sequence joins TRBV24-1 and TRBJ2-7; 7 bases map to TRBD1. The CDR3 is made up of 15 amino acids. J was trimmed by 2 bases and V by 9 bases; bases with no gene match: 12. The germline CDR1 and CDR2 sequences are KGHDR and SFDVKD. The CDR3 loop is CATPGTAKHTYEQYF. The CDR3 coding sequence is TGTGCCACCCCCGGGACAGCCAAACATACCTACGAGCAGTACTTC.

The table lists this clone with a count of one. The V gene is TRBV29-1, the J gene TRBJ1-2; 8 bases fit TRBD1. J lost 4 bases, V lost 2 bases, and 6 bases had no gene match. This CDR3 is 14 amino acids long. The germline gives CDR1 SQVTM, CDR2 ANQGSEA. CDR3 bases: TGCAGCGTTGAAAACCACAGGGGGGGCTATGGCTACACCTTC. Its translation is CSVENHRGGYGYTF.

The rearrangement links TRBV11-2 to TRBJ1-1, with D hard to call. This CDR3 is built from 11 residues. V gave up 5 bases and J gave up 7 bases, with 8 bases separating them. CDR1 and CDR2 from the germline V gene are SGHAT and FQNNGV. Here the CDR3 reads CASSRILEAFF. The CDR3 nucleotides read TGTGCCAGCAGCCGAATACTTGAAGCTTTCTTT.

The chain has TRBV5-6 and TRBJ1-5, with D uncertain. CDR1 and CDR2 from the germline V gene are SGHDT and YYEEEE. The CDR3 consists of 16 residues. V lost 1 base and J lost 0, with 11 bases in between. Written as DNA, the CDR3 is TGTGCCAGCAGCTTGAGGGCAGACTATAGCAATCAGCCCCAGCATTTT. Its translation is CASSLRADYSNQPQHF.

This clone came up a few times. DNA of the CDR3: TGTGCCAGCAGTAAAGGACAGACCAATCAGCCCCAGCATTTT. Protein sequence: CASSKGQTNQPQHF. The chain recombines TRBV7-2 with TRBJ1-5; D might be TRBD1 (6 bases). Looked up from germline, CDR1 is SGHTA and CDR2 is FQGNSA. V shed 6 bases and J shed 3 bases, with 12 bases lying between them. The CDR3 runs to 14 residues.

This sequence joins TRBV5-3 and TRBJ1-5; TRBD1 might be the D (5 bases). TRBV5-3 is given ORF status, its function remaining uncertain. Trimming left V 2 bases short and J 2 bases short, with 14 bases between. The CDR3 has 16 amino acids. This CDR3 reads CARSFIIRAGNQPQHF. CDR3 nucleotide sequence: TGTGCCAGAAGCTTCATTATCAGGGCGGGCAATCAGCCCCAGCATTTT.

The V gene is TRBV29-1, the J gene TRBJ2-7; TRBD2 matches 13 bases. Germline V lookup: CDR1 SQVTM, CDR2 ANQGSEA. CDR3 length equals 13 residues. V lost 7 bases and J lost 7; bases outside the gene matches: 7. CDR3 loop: CSAGTSGAGEQYF. CDR3 sequence (DNA): TGCAGCGCCGGGACTAGCGGGGCTGGGGAGCAGTACTTC.

The chain links TRBV2 to TRBJ2-7; no clear D. Deletions cut 8 bases from V and 0 bases from J, with 14 bases between. Germline V CDR1 and CDR2: SNHLY, FYNNEI. The CDR3 covers 14 residues. The CDR3 protein is CASAVVGNSYEQYF. The CDR3 DNA reads as TGTGCCAGCGCAGTTGTTGGCAACTCCTACGAGCAGTACTTC.

The chain recombines TRBV9 with TRBJ1-3; D gene ambiguous. CDR1 SGDLS and CDR2 YYNGEE come from the germline V gene. The V gene lost 1 base and the J gene lost 0 bases, with 11 bases spanning the gap. The CDR3 is made up of 16 amino acids. The CDR3 loop is CASSVLRVISGNTIYF. In nucleotides, the CDR3 is TGTGCCAGCAGCGTACTCCGGGTCATCTCTGGAAACACCATATATTTT.

This chain joins TRBV11-3 and TRBJ2-2; D is possibly TRBD1 (5 bases). The CDR3 extends over 15 amino acids. V dropped 1 base and J dropped 4 bases, with 10 bases sitting between them. Germline-derived CDR1 and CDR2 are SGHNT and YENEEA. The CDR3: CASSLAGIGTGELFF. CDR3 DNA sequence: TGTGCCAGCAGCTTAGCAGGGATCGGCACCGGGGAGCTGTTTTTT.

The rearrangement links TRBV9 to TRBJ1-5; D perhaps matches TRBD1 (5 bases). V was trimmed by 0 bases and J by 5 bases, leaving 6 bases between them. The CDR3 length is 13 residues. In germline, CDR1 is SGDLS, CDR2 YYNGEE. CDR3 nucleotides: TGTGCCAGCAGCGTAGAGGGGTATCAGCCCCAGCATTTT. This sequence encodes CASSVEGYQPQHF.

The chain joins TRBV27 to TRBJ2-1; 7 bases are a match to TRBD2. Germline assignment: CDR1 MNHEY and CDR2 SMNVEV (reference sequence). V was pared by 10 bases and J by 0 bases, with 6 bases of the junction left unmatched. This CDR3 has 14 amino acids. In DNA, the CDR3 is TGTGCCACCACAGCGGGGAGCTCCTACAATGAGCAGTTCTTC. Translating gives CATTAGSSYNEQFF.

V and J are TRBV6-6 and TRBJ2-3; D is unclear. V lost 0 bases, J lost 7 bases, and 11 bases lay in between. CDR1 and CDR2 from the germline V gene are MNHNY and SVGAGI (reference sequence). The CDR3 has 14 amino acids. Here the CDR3 DNA reads TGTGCCAGCAGTTACTCGACTGCCCCGAATACGCAGTATTTT. As protein: CASSYSTAPNTQYF.

The V call is TRBV7-2, the J call TRBJ1-4, with TRBD1 as a possible D gene (5 bases). The germline V and J ends were trimmed by 5 bases and 2 bases, with 12 bases remaining between them. CDR3 length: 15 amino acids. Per the germline V gene, CDR1 is SGHTA and CDR2 is FQGNSA. The CDR3 DNA is TGTGCCAGCAGCCCCGGTCGGGGGACTAATGAAAAACTGTTTTTT. This sequence encodes CASSPGRGTNEKLFF.

This chain uses TRBV12-3 or TRBV12-4 with TRBJ1-5; no clear D gene. CDR3 length: 12 amino acids. V shed 3 bases and J shed 4 bases, with 4 bases lying between them. The CDR3 DNA follows: TGTGCCAGCAGTTTCGGTAATCAGCCCCAGCATTTT. Translation gives CASSFGNQPQHF.

The sample holds a few counts of this clone. CDR3 sequence (DNA): TGCAGCGCCGGGGAGGGGAGCAATCAGCCCCAGCATTTT. It translates to CSAGEGSNQPQHF. The genes are TRBV29-1 and TRBJ1-5; D is perhaps TRBD1 (5 bases). Trimming pared 7 bases from V and 1 base from J, leaving 11 bases between. The length of the CDR3 is 13 residues. Germline CDR1 is SQVTM and CDR2 is ANQGSEA.

The chain links TRBV7-8 to TRBJ2-5, with D perhaps TRBD1 (6 bases). Germline assignment: CDR1 SGHVS and CDR2 FQNEAQ. V was pared by 4 bases and J by 4 bases, with 13 bases between. The CDR3 loop spans 14 amino acids. CDR3 in amino acids: CASSSQGLRETQYF. The DNA for the CDR3 is TGTGCCAGCAGCTCGCAGGGGCTGCGAGAGACCCAGTACTTC.

This chain connects TRBV6-1 to TRBJ1-1; the D gene is possibly TRBD1 (5 bases). CDR1 and CDR2 from the germline V gene are MNHNS and SASEGT. V lost 2 bases, J lost 5 bases, and 18 bases lay in between. The CDR3 runs to 16 residues. The CDR3 loop is CASSEQGRSSGTEAFF. The DNA of the CDR3 is TGTGCCAGCAGTGAACAGGGCCGCTCTTCCGGTACTGAAGCTTTCTTT.

The chain carries TRBV7-2 and TRBJ1-1, with 9 bases identical to TRBD1. Germline CDR1 reads SGHTA; CDR2 reads FQGNSA. The CDR3 spans 14 residues. V shed 4 bases and J 4 bases; nucleotides not matched to a gene: 4. The DNA for the CDR3 is TGTGCCAGCAGCTCACAGGGGGCTCGCACTGAAGCTTTCTTT. Protein: CASSSQGARTEAFF.

As DNA, the CDR3 is TGTGCCAGCAGTTCCCGAGGGTGGCAGCCCCAGCATTTT. Translating gives CASSSRGWQPQHF. The chain recombines TRBV27 with TRBJ1-5; D uncertain. This CDR3 region has 13 residues. The V and J ends lost 4 bases and 7 bases respectively, with 11 bases between them. Germline V gene lookup returns CDR1 MNHEY and CDR2 SMNVEV (reference sequence).

The chain uses TRBV5-1 and TRBJ2-5; 14 bases map to TRBD2. CDR3 length equals 17 residues. CDR1 and CDR2 (germline): SGHRS, YFSETQ. J gave up 2 bases and V 4 bases, and 7 bases lay outside the gene matches. The CDR3: CASSTGLAGALQETQYF. The CDR3 DNA follows: TGCGCCAGCAGCACGGGACTAGCGGGGGCGCTGCAAGAGACCCAGTACTTC.

This clone was detected a few times. The V and J genes are TRBV5-4 and TRBJ2-7; a weak D match, TRBD1 (5 bases). In germline, CDR1 is SGHNT, CDR2 YYREEE (reference sequence). Trimming cost V 1 base and J 1 base, with 12 bases left between them. This CDR3 comprises 15 residues. The CDR3 protein is CASSLRGRSSYEQYF. The CDR3 nucleotides are TGTGCCAGCAGCTTGAGGGGCCGCTCTTCCTACGAGCAGTACTTC.

The chain recombines TRBV24-1 with TRBJ2-1; unclear D gene. The CDR3 has 12 amino acids. Germline assignment: CDR1 KGHDR and CDR2 SFDVKD. Trimming cost V 3 bases and J 9 bases, with 8 bases left between them. The CDR3 spells CATSDPPGEQFF. CDR3 DNA sequence: TGTGCCACCAGTGATCCGCCGGGTGAGCAGTTCTTC.